A selection of T cell receptor beta chains follows, all from one sample in a study of blood T cell repertoires in COVID-19. Clones were read by immunoSEQ multiplex PCR, and TCRdb kept only the in-frame ones, dropping some. The sample carries 100,000 or so clones, 82% recorded once. Specimen: peripheral blood. These receptors were collected from a man older than 75 with acute or convalescent COVID-19. Both conserved end residues are part of each CDR3. A D gene is named only where the DNA matches it firmly. Rows give clone size only sometimes, using once, few, many, or a class for an expanded clone.

DNA,CDR3,size,J,D,V
TGTGCCAGCTCACCCTACACCGGGGAGCTGTTTTTT,CASSPYTGELFF,.,TRBJ2-2,.,TRBV18
TGTGCCAGCAGCTTAGCGGGACAGGGTTATGAAAAACTGTTTTTT,CASSLAGQGYEKLFF,few,TRBJ1-4,TRBD1,TRBV7-2
TGTGCCAGCACCAAGGGGACTAGCGGGAGGGAGACCCAGTACTTC,CASTKGTSGRETQYF,few,TRBJ2-5,TRBD2,TRBV7-9
TGTGCCAGCAGCCGGAGGGGAGGCAATCAGCCCCAGCATTTT,CASSRRGGNQPQHF,.,TRBJ1-5,.,TRBV3-1/TRBV3-2
TGTGCCAGCAGCGCAACAGGGTTTACCGGGGAGCTGTTTTTT,CASSATGFTGELFF,.,TRBJ2-2,.,TRBV11-3
TGTGCCTGGAGTGCCCCACCGGTGAGGCACACGGAAGCTTTCTTT,CAWSAPPVRHTEAFF,few,TRBJ1-1,.,TRBV30
TGTGCCAGCAGTTTAGACCTTTGGCTAGCAGACAATGAGCAGTTCTTC,CASSLDLWLADNEQFF,.,TRBJ2-1,.,TRBV27
TGTGCCAGCAGTTACTCAACTGAGCCCGAGCAGTTCTTC,CASSYSTEPEQFF,.,TRBJ2-1,.,TRBV6-6
TGTGCCAGCAGCGTAGCCCAGGGGGACGTCGGGACCCAGTACTTC,CASSVAQGDVGTQYF,.,TRBJ2-5,TRBD1,TRBV9
TGTGCCTGGAGTCCTACCATCGGACAGCCGAACACTGAAGCTTTCTTT,CAWSPTIGQPNTEAFF,few,TRBJ1-1,.,TRBV30
TGTGCCAGCAGTATCGCGGACAGCTATGGCTACACCTTC,CASSIADSYGYTF,.,TRBJ1-2,.,TRBV6-5
TGTGCCAGTAGTATAGGGCAGGGGGCTGGCTACGAGCAGTACTTC,CASSIGQGAGYEQYF,few,TRBJ2-7,TRBD1,TRBV19
TGTGCCAGCAGCCAAGATCGAACAGTGAGTCAGCCCCAGCATTTT,CASSQDRTVSQPQHF,.,TRBJ1-5,.,TRBV3-1/TRBV3-2
TGTGCCAGCACCGAGGGTAGGGGGGGGTATGGCTACACCTTC,CASTEGRGGYGYTF,.,TRBJ1-2,.,TRBV2
TGTGCCAGCAGCTTACACCCGGACACCTCACCCCTCCACTTT,CASSLHPDTSPLHF,.,TRBJ1-6,.,TRBV11-2
TGTGCCAGCAGCTTTCTCCTTTCTAGCGGGGGATATCACAATGAGCAGTTCTTC,CASSFLLSSGGYHNEQFF,.,TRBJ2-1,TRBD2,TRBV7-6
TGTGCCAGCACCCGCGTAGCGGGAGACACCGGGGAGCTGTTTTTT,CASTRVAGDTGELFF,few,TRBJ2-2,TRBD2,TRBV27
TGTGCCAGCAGTTATCGAGGGCTAGCGGGGGCAGATACGCAGTATTTT,CASSYRGLAGADTQYF,.,TRBJ2-3,TRBD2,TRBV6-5
TGCAGCCCTGAGACAGTCGAATATGGCTACACCTTC,CSPETVEYGYTF,few,TRBJ1-2,.,TRBV29-1
TGTGCCAGCAGCCCCTTTCTAGCGGGAGGGGCTGAGTTCTTC,CASSPFLAGGAEFF,.,TRBJ2-1,TRBD2,TRBV3-1/TRBV3-2
TGCGCCAGCAGCCGACCGACAGGGTTGGGAGCTTTCTTT,CASSRPTGLGAFF,.,TRBJ1-1,TRBD1,TRBV4-1
TGTGCCACCGCGAATAGGGCAGGGGTTCCTGTAGCTGGAAACACCATATATTTT,CATANRAGVPVAGNTIYF,.,TRBJ1-3,.,TRBV5-4
TGCGCCAGCAGTGAACGAGGTTTAGAAAAACTGTTTTTT,CASSERGLEKLFF,few,TRBJ1-4,.,TRBV10-2
TGTGCCAGCACCTTCAGGACAGTCGGCCACACCTTC,CASTFRTVGHTF,.,TRBJ1-2,.,TRBV27
TGCGCCAGCAGCCTAAGTGTTAGTGGGGAGCTGTTTTTT,CASSLSVSGELFF,few,TRBJ2-2,.,TRBV5-1